This T cell receptor (beta chain) was found in a study of blood T cell repertoires in COVID-19. This clone appeared a single time. This CDR3 is built from 16 residues. The germline V gene encodes CDR1 LGHDT and CDR2 YNNKEL (reference sequence). V gave up 3 bases and J gave up 4 bases; unmatched junction bases: 11. Authors' processing steps: The authors estimated nucleated cell counts from reference gene primer amplification. Clones were read by immunoSEQ multiplex PCR, and TCRdb kept only the in-frame ones, dropping some. V and J calls and clone size are copied from that table; D and trimming were computed from the DNA. The data contain under 250,000 clones, 83% of them seen just once; the ten biggest clones take up about 3.8%.

The genes are TRBV3-1 (or the pseudogene TRBV3-2) and TRBJ2-5; 7 nucleotides agree with TRBD2. This TCR came from a woman between 40 and 50 years old who had been exposed to COVID-19. The sample consisted of PBMCs or T cells enriched from blood (not recorded which). The DNA for the CDR3 is TGTGCCAGCAGCCATCCTCCGGGACTACCGACAGAGACCCAGTACTTC. Protein sequence: CASSHPPGLPTETQYF.